Listed below are T cell receptor beta chains from one sample, sequenced in a study of T cell changes during pregnancy in multiple sclerosis. Produced via immunoSEQ multiplex PCR; TCRdb's table is partial and in-frame only. Of some 36,000 clones in the sample, roughly 93% were seen once. The sample was peripheral blood, taken in the second trimester of pregnancy. Every receptor here comes from a female donor in good health, enrolled as a control in a pregnancy study. The CDR3 runs from the conserved cysteine through the conserved F or W. The order of the fields is clone size, D gene, V gene, J gene, CDR3 protein, CDR3 DNA. A D gene is named only where the DNA matches it firmly. Size is stated for part of the rows, as once, few or many counts, or as a class when the clone is expanded.

>-|TRBD2|TRBV9|TRBJ2-2
CASSQFRDYRTGELFF
TGTGCCAGTAGTCAGTTCCGGGACTACAGGACCGGGGAGCTGTTTTTT
>-|TRBD2|TRBV6-4|TRBJ2-2
CASTREGGTGELFF
TGTGCCAGCACGCGGGAGGGCGGCACCGGGGAGCTGTTTTTT
>few|TRBD1|TRBV6-1|TRBJ1-3
CASSERTGEWGTIYF
TGTGCCAGCAGTGAAAGAACAGGGGAGTGGGGCACCATATATTTT
>-|-|TRBV12-2|TRBJ2-3
CASRPGAPYTDTQYF
TGTGCAAGTCGCCCAGGTGCCCCGTACACAGATACGCAGTATTTT
>-|-|TRBV12-2|TRBJ2-3
CASRRLTSGRALDTQYF
TGTGCAAGTCGCCGATTGACTAGCGGGAGGGCTTTAGATACGCAGTATTTT
>-|TRBD1|TRBV9|TRBJ1-5
CASSVGTGGNQPQHF
TGTGCCAGCAGCGTTGGGACAGGGGGCAATCAGCCCCAGCATTTT
>-|-|TRBV5-1|TRBJ2-7
CASSLARGFEQYF
TGCGCCAGCAGCTTGGCCAGAGGGTTCGAGCAGTACTTC
>-|TRBD2|TRBV9|TRBJ2-3
CASSPGRASGTITDTQYF
TGTGCCAGCAGCCCCGGGAGGGCTAGCGGAACTATCACAGATACGCAGTATTTT
>-|-|TRBV5-4|TRBJ2-7
CASNQAGGEQYF
TGTGCCAGCAATCAGGCAGGCGGGGAGCAGTACTTC
>many|-|TRBV1|TRBJ2-1
CTSSQTPPLAAYNEQFF
TGCACCAGCAGCCAGACCCCCCCTCTAGCGGCCTACAATGAGCAGTTCTTC
>-|TRBD1|TRBV7-2|TRBJ1-5
CASSYRQGEYQPQHF
TGTGCCAGCAGCTACCGACAGGGGGAATATCAGCCCCAGCATTTT
>-|-|TRBV28|TRBJ2-3
CASRQGSPDTQYF
TGTGCCAGCAGGCAGGGTTCGCCAGATACGCAGTATTTT
>-|-|TRBV27|TRBJ2-1
CASSVSGSYNEQFF
TGTGCCAGCAGTGTTAGCGGCTCCTACAATGAGCAGTTCTTC
>once|TRBD2|TRBV6-4|TRBJ2-1
CASSELAGGPGRVEQFF
TGTGCCAGCAGTGAGCTAGCGGGGGGGCCGGGGAGAGTTGAGCAGTTCTTC
>-|-|TRBV10-3|TRBJ2-1
CAIRGVGEDEQFF
TGTGCCATCCGAGGGGTAGGGGAGGATGAGCAGTTCTTC
>-|TRBD2|TRBV29-1|TRBJ2-7
CSVERSGLGPSYEQYF
TGCAGCGTGGAACGCTCGGGACTAGGGCCTTCCTACGAGCAGTACTTC
>-|TRBD2|TRBV13|TRBJ2-5
CASSLSPTSGRGQETQYF
TGTGCCAGCAGCTTGTCACCGACTAGCGGGAGGGGTCAAGAGACCCAGTACTTC
>-|-|TRBV6-5|TRBJ2-7
CASSYSTGYEQYF
TGTGCCAGCAGTTACTCGACGGGTTACGAGCAGTACTTC
>-|-|TRBV27|TRBJ2-7
CASSSLPTTGPEQYF
TGTGCCAGCAGTTCACTCCCTACTACAGGGCCCGAGCAGTACTTC
>-|-|TRBV5-1|TRBJ2-2
CASSSMRGGTGELFF
TGCGCCAGCAGCTCGATGAGAGGGGGAACCGGGGAGCTGTTTTTT
>few|-|TRBV6-5|TRBJ2-7
CASSSQPDSSYEQYF
TGTGCCAGCAGTTCCCAGCCTGACAGCTCCTACGAGCAGTACTTC
>-|TRBD1|TRBV4-3|TRBJ1-2
CASSRDRVGGYTF
TGCGCCAGCAGCCGAGACAGGGTGGGTGGCTACACCTTC
>once|TRBD1|TRBV6-1|TRBJ2-6
CASRGDRSGANVLTF
TGTGCCAGCAGGGGGGACAGGTCTGGGGCCAACGTCCTGACTTTC
>once|TRBD2|TRBV6-5|TRBJ2-7
CASSYTSGYEQYF
TGTGCCAGCAGTTACACTAGCGGCTACGAGCAGTACTTC
>-|-|TRBV19|TRBJ1-2
CASSIRGLYGYTF
TGTGCCAGTAGTATACGAGGACTCTATGGCTACACCTTC
>-|TRBD2|TRBV7-8|TRBJ2-7
CASSLARLAGASEQYF
TGTGCCAGCAGCTTAGCGCGTCTAGCGGGAGCCTCCGAGCAGTACTTC
>-|TRBD2|TRBV7-9|TRBJ2-7
CASSLLGTSAYEQYF
TGTGCCAGCAGCTTATTGGGGACTAGCGCCTACGAGCAGTACTTC
>-|TRBD2|TRBV7-3|TRBJ2-5
CASSLQAGGPRETQYF
TGTGCCAGCAGCTTACAGGCGGGAGGCCCTCGGGAGACCCAGTACTTC
>-|TRBD2|TRBV7-2|TRBJ2-1
CASSLDRSGAGGINEQFF
TGTGCCAGCAGCCTAGATAGGTCTGGGGCGGGGGGTATCAATGAGCAGTTCTTC
>once|TRBD1|TRBV5-1|TRBJ2-1
CASSLNRGYEQFF
TGCGCCAGCAGCTTGAACAGGGGTTATGAGCAGTTCTTC
>once|TRBD1|TRBV7-4|TRBJ1-5
CASSTSDRAGQPQHF
TGTGCCAGCAGCACCTCCGACAGGGCGGGCCAGCCCCAGCATTTT
>once|TRBD1|TRBV4-1|TRBJ1-2
CASSQSTGGNYGYTF
TGCGCCAGCAGCCAATCGACAGGGGGCAACTATGGCTACACCTTC
>-|TRBD1|TRBV10-1|TRBJ1-1
CASSHAGQGNTEAFF
TGCGCCAGCAGTCATGCGGGACAGGGGAACACTGAAGCTTTCTTT
>-|-|TRBV4-1|TRBJ2-1
CASSPSEQMNEQFF
TGCGCCAGCAGCCCTAGCGAGCAAATGAATGAGCAGTTCTTC
>-|TRBD2|TRBV11-3|TRBJ2-5
CASSPGTSGYQETQYF
TGTGCCAGCAGCCCTGGGACTAGCGGATATCAAGAGACCCAGTACTTC
>-|-|TRBV2|TRBJ2-4
CASSTISNIQYF
TGTGCCAGCAGTACTATCTCGAACATTCAGTACTTC
>-|-|TRBV4-2|TRBJ2-7
CASSQALTVKGDEQYF
TGTGCCAGCAGCCAGGCGTTGACAGTTAAAGGAGACGAGCAGTACTTC
>-|TRBD1|TRBV7-9|TRBJ1-3
CASSLTGDGNTIYF
TGTGCCAGCAGCCTGACAGGGGATGGAAACACCATATATTTT
>once|-|TRBV29-1|TRBJ2-2
CSVAIGPGVVTGELFF
TGCAGCGTTGCGATCGGCCCGGGAGTGGTCACCGGGGAGCTGTTTTTT
>-|-|TRBV7-8|TRBJ2-7
CASSPPAVGVKRYEQYF
TGTGCCAGCAGCCCCCCGGCTGTCGGGGTAAAACGCTACGAGCAGTACTTC
>-|-|TRBV19|TRBJ2-2
CASSISQGETGELFF
TGTGCCAGTAGTATATCACAGGGAGAAACCGGGGAGCTGTTTTTT
>-|-|TRBV29-1|TRBJ1-1
CSALQYEAFF
TGCAGCGCTTTACAATATGAAGCTTTCTTT
>few|-|TRBV5-1|TRBJ1-1
CASSWGPRGLNTEAFF
TGCGCCAGCAGCTGGGGGCCCAGGGGTTTGAACACTGAAGCTTTCTTT
>-|-|TRBV9|TRBJ1-3
CASSGQRGGNTIYF
TGTGCCAGCAGCGGGCAGCGCGGTGGAAACACCATATATTTT
>-|TRBD2|TRBV5-1|TRBJ2-1
CASSSRLADEQFF
TGCGCCAGCAGCTCCCGACTAGCGGATGAGCAGTTCTTC
>-|-|TRBV7-8|TRBJ1-4
CASSLLRLLEVANEKLFF
TGTGCCAGCAGCTTACTCAGGCTCCTGGAGGTGGCTAATGAAAAACTGTTTTTT
>-|TRBD1|TRBV14|TRBJ1-4
CASSQPDRGLEKLFF
TGTGCCAGCAGCCAACCGGACAGGGGCCTAGAAAAACTGTTTTTT
>-|-|TRBV7-6|TRBJ2-7
CASSLKGPGEQYF
TGTGCCAGCAGCTTGAAGGGGCCCGGCGAGCAGTACTTC
>-|TRBD2|TRBV14|TRBJ2-5
CASSLLRTSDQETQYF
TGTGCCAGCAGCCTGCTCCGGACTAGCGATCAAGAGACCCAGTACTTC
>-|-|TRBV9|TRBJ1-1
CASSGGPWGVTEAFF
TGTGCCAGCAGCGGGGGACCCTGGGGGGTCACTGAAGCTTTCTTT
>-|-|TRBV7-9|TRBJ1-4
CASSLALTAVNEKLFF
TGTGCCAGCAGCTTAGCGCTCACAGCTGTTAATGAAAAACTGTTTTTT